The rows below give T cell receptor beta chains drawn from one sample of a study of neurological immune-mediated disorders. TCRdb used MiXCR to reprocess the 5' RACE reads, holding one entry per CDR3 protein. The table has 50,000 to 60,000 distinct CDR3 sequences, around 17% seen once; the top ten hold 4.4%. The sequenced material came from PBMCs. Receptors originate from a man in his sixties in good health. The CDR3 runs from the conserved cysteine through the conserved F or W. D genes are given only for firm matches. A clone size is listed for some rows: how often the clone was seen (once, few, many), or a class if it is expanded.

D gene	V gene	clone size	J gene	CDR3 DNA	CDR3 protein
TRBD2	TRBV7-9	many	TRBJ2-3	TGTGCCAGCAGCTGGGGGACTAGCGGGAGGGCGGGCACAGATACGCAGTATTTT	CASSWGTSGRAGTDTQYF
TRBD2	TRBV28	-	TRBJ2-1	TGTGCCAGCAGGGACCGACTAGCCGGGTCAAACAATGAGCAGTTCTTC	CASRDRLAGSNNEQFF
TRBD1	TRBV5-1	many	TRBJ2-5	TGCGCCAGCAGGACAGGGGGGCTTGAGACCCAGTACTTC	CASRTGGLETQYF
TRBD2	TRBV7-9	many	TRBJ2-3	TGTGCCAGCAGCTTTAGCGGGACCGGCGGAGATACGCAGTATTTT	CASSFSGTGGDTQYF
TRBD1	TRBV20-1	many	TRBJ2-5	TGCAGTGCTAGAGATGGGGACAGGGGAGGGGAGACCCAGTACTTC	CSARDGDRGGETQYF
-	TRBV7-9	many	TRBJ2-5	TGTGCCAGCAGCTTAGTAGAGACCCAGTACTTC	CASSLVETQYF
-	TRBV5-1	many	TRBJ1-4	TGCGCCAGCAGCTTGGGACAGGCGAGGACCGAAAAACTGTTTTTT	CASSLGQARTEKLFF
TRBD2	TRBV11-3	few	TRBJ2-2	TGTGCCAGCAGCTCCCACCCACCAGCGGGAAGCACCGGGGAGCTGTTTTTT	CASSSHPPAGSTGELFF
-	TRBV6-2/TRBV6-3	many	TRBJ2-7	TGTGCCAGCAGCCGGGACGCCCTTCCCTACGAGCAGTACTTC	CASSRDALPYEQYF
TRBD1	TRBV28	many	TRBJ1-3	TGTGCCAGCACCCCGACAGGGCCGGGCACCATATATTTT	CASTPTGPGTIYF
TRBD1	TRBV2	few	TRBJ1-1	TGTGCCAGCAGTGAGCGGGACAGGGCGAACACTGAAGCTTTCTTT	CASSERDRANTEAFF
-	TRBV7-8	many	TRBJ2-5	TGTGCCAGCAGCTTGCGGCGGGCACAAGAGACCCAGTACTTC	CASSLRRAQETQYF
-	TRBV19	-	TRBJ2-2	TGTGCCAGTAGTATCTACAGGAACACCGGGGAGCTGTTTTTT	CASSIYRNTGELFF
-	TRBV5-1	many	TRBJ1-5	TGCGCCAGCAGCTTGGCCCCTTGGGGCCAGCCCCAGCATTTT	CASSLAPWGQPQHF
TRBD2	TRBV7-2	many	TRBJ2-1	TGTGCCAGCAGCTTATTGGGGCTAGCGGGAGGAAATGAGCAGTTCTTC	CASSLLGLAGGNEQFF
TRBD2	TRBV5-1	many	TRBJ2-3	TGCGCCAGCAGCTCGGGACTAGCGGGAGCCAATACGCAGTATTTT	CASSSGLAGANTQYF
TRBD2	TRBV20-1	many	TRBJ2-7	TGCAGTGCCACCCTCGGGACTAGCGGGAGCAACGAGCAGTACTTC	CSATLGTSGSNEQYF
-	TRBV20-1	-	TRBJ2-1	TGCAGTGCTAGAGATACCTGGACGAATCGCAATGAGCAGTTCTTC	CSARDTWTNRNEQFF
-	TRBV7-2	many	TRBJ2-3	TGTGCCAGCAGCCCCTGGAGCGGCAGCACAGATACGCAGTATTTT	CASSPWSGSTDTQYF
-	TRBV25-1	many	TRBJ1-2	TGTGCCAGCAGTGGGGAATTCGGGACAATTTATGGCTACACCTTC	CASSGEFGTIYGYTF
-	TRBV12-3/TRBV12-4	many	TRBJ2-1	TGTGCCAGCAGTTATAGGGGATCCTACAATGAGCAGTTCTTC	CASSYRGSYNEQFF
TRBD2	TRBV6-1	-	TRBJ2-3	TGTGCCAGCAGTGAGGGACTATCCAGCGATACGCAGTATTTT	CASSEGLSSDTQYF
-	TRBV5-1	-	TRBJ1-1	TGCGCCAGCAGCCCCCGGTCGGGGCGCTATCCTGAAGCTTTCTTT	CASSPRSGRYPEAFF
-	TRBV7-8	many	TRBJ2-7	TGTGCCAGCAGCTTAGGGCGTAGGTCCTACGAGCAGTACTTC	CASSLGRRSYEQYF
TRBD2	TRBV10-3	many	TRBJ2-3	TGTGCCATCAGTGAAGGGAGCGGGAAAGCCACAGATACGCAGTATTTT	CAISEGSGKATDTQYF
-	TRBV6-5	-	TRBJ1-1	TGTGCCAGCAGTTACAAGGGGTGGAACACTGAAGCTTTCTTT	CASSYKGWNTEAFF
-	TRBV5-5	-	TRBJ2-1	-	CASSFYICSARNPKGHNEQFF
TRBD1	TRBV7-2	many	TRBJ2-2	TGTGCCAGCAGCAGACAGGGGACCGGGGAGCTGTTTTTT	CASSRQGTGELFF
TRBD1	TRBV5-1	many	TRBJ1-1	TGCGCCAGCAGCTCTGGACAGGCGCAGACGGAAGCTTTCTTT	CASSSGQAQTEAFF
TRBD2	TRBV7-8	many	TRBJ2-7	TGTGCCAGCAGCCCCCGACTAGCGGCTCCCTACGAGCAGTACTTC	CASSPRLAAPYEQYF
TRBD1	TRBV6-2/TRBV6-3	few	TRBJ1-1	TGTGCCAGCAGTTACACCGGACAGGGGTGGACTGAAGCTTTCTTT	CASSYTGQGWTEAFF
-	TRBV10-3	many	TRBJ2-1	TGTGCCATCAGTGAGTCGTCTAGCACTGAGCAGTTCTTC	CAISESSSTEQFF
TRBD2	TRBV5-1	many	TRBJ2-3	TGCGCCAGCAGCTTGGCCGGGGGACTAGCGGGAGCTGGGTCAGATACGCAGTATTTT	CASSLAGGLAGAGSDTQYF
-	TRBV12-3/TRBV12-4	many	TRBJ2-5	TGTGCCAGCAGTTTCCCCAGGGCTGAGACCCAGTACTTC	CASSFPRAETQYF
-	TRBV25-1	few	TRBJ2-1	TGTGCCAGCAGTGCCGGACATTTCTCCTACAATGAGCAGTTCTTC	CASSAGHFSYNEQFF
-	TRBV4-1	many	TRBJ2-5	TGCGCCAGCAGCCAAGACGAGCAGACCCAGTACTTC	CASSQDEQTQYF
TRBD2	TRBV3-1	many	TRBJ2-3	TGTGCCAGCAGCCAGGTGACTAGCGGGGGGAAAGATACGCAGTATTTT	CASSQVTSGGKDTQYF
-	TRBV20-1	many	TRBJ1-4	TGCAGTGCTAGTCCTAATGAAAAACTGTTTTTT	CSASPNEKLFF
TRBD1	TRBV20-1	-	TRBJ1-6	TGCAGTGCTAGCCGGGACAGTCGCTCCTATAATTCACCCCTCCACTTT	CSASRDSRSYNSPLHF
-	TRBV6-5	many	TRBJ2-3	TGTGCCAGCAGAGCCCGGGATACGCAGTATTTT	CASRARDTQYF
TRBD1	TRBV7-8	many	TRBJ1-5	TGTGCCAGCAGCTTAAGGGACAGGGCTAGCAATCAGCCCCAGCATTTT	CASSLRDRASNQPQHF
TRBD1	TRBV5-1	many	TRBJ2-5	TGCGCCAGCAGCTTAGTGGACAGGGGGCACGAGACCCAGTACTTC	CASSLVDRGHETQYF
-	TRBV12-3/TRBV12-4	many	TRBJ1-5	TGTGCCAGCAGTCCGACAGGTACGGTCAATCAGCCCCAGCATTTT	CASSPTGTVNQPQHF
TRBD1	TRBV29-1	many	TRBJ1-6	TGCAGCGTTGGCCCAGGGGGAAATTCACCCCTCCACTTT	CSVGPGGNSPLHF
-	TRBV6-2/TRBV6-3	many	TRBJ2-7	TGTGCCAGCAGACATTCAGGGCACGGAGACGAGCAGTACTTC	CASRHSGHGDEQYF
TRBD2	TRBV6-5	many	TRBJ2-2	TGTGCCAGCAGTTACTCGCGGGGGACCGGGGAGCTGTTTTTT	CASSYSRGTGELFF
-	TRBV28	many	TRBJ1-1	TGTGCCAGCAGTTTTCCCGGAGTGGGGACTGAAGCTTTCTTT	CASSFPGVGTEAFF
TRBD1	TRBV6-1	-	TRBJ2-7	TGTGCCAGCAGTGCAACGGGACAGGGCTACGAGCAGTACTTC	CASSATGQGYEQYF
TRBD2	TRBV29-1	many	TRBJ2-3	TGCAGCGTTGAAGGGGGACTAGCGAGCACAGATACGCAGTATTTT	CSVEGGLASTDTQYF
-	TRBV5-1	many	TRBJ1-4	TGCGCCAGCAGCTACGGAGTTGATGAAAAACTGTTTTTT	CASSYGVDEKLFF
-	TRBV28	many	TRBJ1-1	TGTGCCAGCAGTTCCACCTATGTAGGGCCAAACACTGAAGCTTTCTTT	CASSSTYVGPNTEAFF
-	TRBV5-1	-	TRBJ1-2	-	CASSFYICSAPGQGNYGYTF
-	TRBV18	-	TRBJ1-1	TGTGCCAGCTCACCACCGGGGACGGGGCAGAACACTGAAGCTTTCTTT	CASSPPGTGQNTEAFF
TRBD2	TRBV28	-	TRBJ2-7	TGTGCCAGCAGTTTATTGAAGGAAATGACTAGCGGGAGGGCCCCCGAGCAGTACTTC	CASSLLKEMTSGRAPEQYF
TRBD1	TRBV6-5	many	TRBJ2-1	TGTGCCAGCAGATGGGGACAGGGAGTCTGGGATGAGCAGTTCTTC	CASRWGQGVWDEQFF
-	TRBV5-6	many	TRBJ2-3	TGTGCCAGCAGCCACCGGCGGAGGGAGGGCACAGATACGCAGTATTTT	CASSHRRREGTDTQYF
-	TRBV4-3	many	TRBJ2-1	TGCGCCAGCAGCCCCGGGAGGGGGCCACGGGACAATGAGCAGTTCTTC	CASSPGRGPRDNEQFF
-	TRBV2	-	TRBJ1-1	TGTGCCAGCATTCGGGACATGAACACTGAAGCTTTCTTT	CASIRDMNTEAFF
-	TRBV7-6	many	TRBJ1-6	TGTGCCAGCAGCTCAATAGATAATTCACCCCTCCACTTT	CASSSIDNSPLHF
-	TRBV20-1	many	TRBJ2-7	TGCAGTGCTACCCCGGCAGAGTCCTACGAGCAGTACTTC	CSATPAESYEQYF